A single count supports the clone carrying this T cell receptor (beta chain). Its antigen is still unknown. 60 Vbeta and 13 Jbeta primers were used in PCR. Method: immunoSEQ multiplex PCR; TCRdb's copy keeps in-frame clones and lacks some. The sample comprises 43,000 or so clones, 50% to 75% of which are singletons, and approximately 9.3% rests with the top ten. Germline CDR1 is SGHTA and CDR2 is FQGNSA. The CDR3 covers 11 residues. Trimming shortened V by 4 bases and J by 9 bases, and 9 bases separated the two germline ends. The data originate from a study of cytomegalovirus exposure and HLA in healthy donors. Study-wide points: Of the V segments, some could not be distinguished, including TRBV6-2 and TRBV6-3, and were excluded. In a later analysis, V- and J-gene trimming of beta chains associated with a DCLRE1C missense variant, replicated independently.

Sequencing input: PBMCs. This TCR was recovered from a human donor in good health. The chain joins TRBV7-2 to TRBJ2-5; D not certain. CDR3 in amino acids: CASSSRSAQYF. The CDR3 nucleotides read TGTGCCAGCAGCTCCCGGAGTGCCCAGTACTTC.